This entry features one T cell receptor beta chain sequence. What it recognizes is unknown. This sample is part of a study of T cells expressing NK-cell markers. Study details: Sorted CD3+CD56+NKG2C+, CD3+CD56+NKG2C- and CD3+CD56-NKG2C+ T cells provided the TCR beta repertoires. There were seven HCMV-seropositive donors and one seronegative donor among the eight sequenced.

General observations from the study: Once again these clonotypes came out on top in the CD3+CD56-NKG2C+ fraction of several donors.

TCRdb re-called the 5' RACE reads and catalogs CDR3 proteins one per entry, DNA excluded. Its table records fewer than 550,000 distinct CDR3 sequences. Looked up from germline, CDR1 is SQVTM and CDR2 is ANQGSEA. The CDR3 has 13 residues. Sequencing was done on a sample of blood T cells: a sorted CD56 or NKG2C T cell subset, CD4+ or CD8+ T cells, or bulk PBMC T cells (not recorded which). This receptor was taken from a woman between 45 and 65 years old in good health. The chain is built from TRBV29-1 and TRBJ2-2. CDR3 loop: CSVRVSDTGELFF.